The entry that follows covers one T cell receptor (beta chain) sequence. Its antigen is not yet known. Base qualities were left out, and no much larger clone turns up one base away. The data are from a study of regulatory T cells in long-lasting Graves disease (dated by TCRdb to the early 2020s). Background on the whole study: To count as having persistent Graves' disease, a patient had to have received antithyroid drug treatment for over 5 years with TSH receptor autoantibodies remaining persistently positive. Peripheral blood TCR sequencing and RNA sequencing compared persistent Graves' disease patients with newly diagnosed Graves' disease patients. The study took place in China and was registered as a clinical trial. TCR sequencing covered some 13 persistent and roughly 20 newly diagnosed Graves' disease patients, some 33 samples in total. In the clinical cohort, patients with persistent Graves' disease had used antithyroid drugs for an average of around 10 years.

The time point label corresponds to: persistent/refractory GD, antithyroid drugs over 5 years with positive TRAb. RNA was extracted from PBMCs in TRIzol for both TCR sequencing and RNA sequencing. Graves' disease was diagnosed according to American Thyroid Association guidelines. Recruitment of patients was carried out at an endocrinology department in Xi'an, China. From each patient, 7.5 to 10 milliliters of peripheral blood was collected into an EDTA anticoagulant tube. Ficoll Paque Plus density gradient separation was used to isolate PBMCs, and no further T cell sorting was performed. RNA quality was checked with an Agilent 2100 Bioanalyzer and agarose gel, and concentration with a NanoDrop 2000. Beyond this particular receptor, the publication reports: Preferential use of TRBV28, TRBJ1-2 and TRBJ2-5 was observed in persistent disease, whereas TRBV20-1 and TRBJ2-1 were favored in newly diagnosed disease. More public clonotypes were shared among persistent patients (under 3,000) than among newly diagnosed patients (under 1,000). Sequencing and analysis were limited to the TCR beta chain. Compared with newly diagnosed patients, patients with persistent Graves' disease had lower TCR Shannon entropy and fewer highly expanded clones, which suggests clonal expansion. The study examined only peripheral blood because the primary lesion, thyroid tissue, could not be accessed. The small sample size was acknowledged by the authors as a limitation that may reduce accuracy.

Receptor amplification or capture employed multiplex PCR. Sequenced on an Illumina HiSeq 4000. CDR3 regions were amplified by Arm-PCR with iRepertoire HTBI primers to construct TCR beta libraries. Before sequencing, the PCR products went through gel purification. As for the original processing: A total of roughly 67 TRBV and 14 TRBJ segments were identified across samples and were used for gene usage analysis of CDR3 amino acid clonotypes. Filtered high-quality paired reads were merged into contigs using COPE and FqMerger. BLAST was used to align contigs to IMGT TRBV, TRBD and TRBJ reference genes, and CDR3 was defined according to IMGT. Any clonotype with a frequency above 0.1% was counted as a highly expanded clone. Shannon entropy served as the measure of repertoire diversity, while the Gini coefficient captured V-J evenness. A clonotype was considered public if more than one individual shared it. TCRdb itself trimmed the public reads at Q25 with fastp, ran MiXCR and retained productive beta chains. Identical CDR3 protein sequences are pooled into one entry, listed with their most common genes and DNA. The V and J calls follow TCRdb's processing rather than the paper's. Counted in this sample were 650,000 to 850,000 distinct CDR3 sequences; 25% to 30% of them appeared once. The top ten clones comprise around 40% of the sample.

CDR1 and CDR2 (KGHSH, LQKENI) derive from the germline V gene. From its cysteine to its phenylalanine, the CDR3 spans 15 amino acids. CDR3 DNA only is kept here, 45 bases in frame from base 1. The trim is 0 bases for V and 7 bases for J, with a gap of 12 bases between the germline ends. The input for sequencing was peripheral blood mononuclear cells (PBMCs), taken when the disease was refractory, from a patient treated with antithyroid drugs. The chain links TRBV18 with TRBJ1-4; the D gene remains uncertain. The source of this sequence is a female donor with Graves disease. The DNA sequence is as follows: TGTGCCAGCTCACCACCGGGCAGAAGTGGTGAAAAACTGTTTTTT. This yields the protein CASSPPGRSGEKLFF.